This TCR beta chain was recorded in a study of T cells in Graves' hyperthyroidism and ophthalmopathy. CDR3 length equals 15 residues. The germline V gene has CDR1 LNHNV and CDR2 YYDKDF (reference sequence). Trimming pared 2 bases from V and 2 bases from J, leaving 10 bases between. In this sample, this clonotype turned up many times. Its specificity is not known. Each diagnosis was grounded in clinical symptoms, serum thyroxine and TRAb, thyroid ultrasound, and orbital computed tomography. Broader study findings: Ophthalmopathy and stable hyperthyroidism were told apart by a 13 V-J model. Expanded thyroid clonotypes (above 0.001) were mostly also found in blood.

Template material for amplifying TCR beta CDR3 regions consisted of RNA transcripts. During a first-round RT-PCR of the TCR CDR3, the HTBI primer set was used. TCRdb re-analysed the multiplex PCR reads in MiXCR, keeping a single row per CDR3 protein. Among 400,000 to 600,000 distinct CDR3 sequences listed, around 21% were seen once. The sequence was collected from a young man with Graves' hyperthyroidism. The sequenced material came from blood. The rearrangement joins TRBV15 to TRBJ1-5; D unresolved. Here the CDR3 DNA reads TGTGCCACCAGCAGAACGGATCAGGGCAATCAGCCCCAGCATTTT. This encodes CATSRTDQGNQPQHF.